These 15 T cell receptor beta chains originate from one sample sequenced in a study of T cells in Graves' hyperthyroidism and ophthalmopathy. RNA transcripts were the template for amplifying TCR beta CDR3 regions. An initial round of RT-PCR targeting the TCR CDR3 relied on the HTBI primer set. TCRdb re-analysed the multiplex PCR reads in MiXCR, keeping a single row per CDR3 protein. The sample has 550,000 to 700,000 distinct CDR3 sequences; 40% to 55% are singletons. Material: peripheral blood or thyroid tissue (not recorded which). Every receptor here comes from an adult woman with Graves' disease, either hyperthyroidism or ophthalmopathy (not recorded which).

This clonotype was recorded a few times. The rearrangement joins TRBV10-3 to TRBJ1-2; D gene uncertain. The germline gives CDR1 ENHRY, CDR2 SYGVKD. CDR3 size: 11 residues. The V end was cut by 4 bases, the J end by 6 bases, with 6 bases between. The CDR3 region has the DNA TGTGCCATCAGTGGCCAGAATGGCTACACCTTC. Translated: CAISGQNGYTF.

At least ten counts were recorded for this clonotype. The rearrangement joins TRBV29-1 to TRBJ1-5, with TRBD1 matching over 7 bases. The CDR3 has 13 amino acids. V shed 6 bases and J 1 base; nucleotides not matched to a gene: 3. The V gene's germline CDR1 is SQVTM and CDR2 ANQGSEA. DNA of the CDR3: TGCAGCGTAGGGACAGTCAGCAATCAGCCCCAGCATTTT. Translated: CSVGTVSNQPQHF. Full variable domain (outside the CDR3, taken from reference TRBV29-1 and TRBJ1-5): SAVISQKPSRDICQRGTSLTIQCQVDSQVTMMFWYRQQPGQSLTLIATANQGSEATYESGFVIDKFPISRPNLTFSTLTVSNMSPEDSSIYLCSVGTVSNQPQHFGDGTRLSIL.

This clonotype was observed many times. V and J are TRBV7-9 and TRBJ2-5; the match to TRBD2 covers 8 bases. The V gene's germline CDR1 is SEHNR and CDR2 FQNEAQ (reference sequence). This CDR3 has 16 amino acids. After removal of 5 bases from V and 5 bases from J, the junction contained 13 bases not matched to a gene. The CDR3 sequence: CASSQQPGGRPETQYF. The CDR3, as DNA: TGTGCCAGCAGCCAGCAACCGGGGGGGAGGCCCGAGACCCAGTACTTC.

This rearrangement joins TRBV10-3 to TRBJ2-7; the D is unclear. The CDR3 runs to 13 residues. V shed 0 bases and J shed 2 bases, with 5 bases lying between them. The V gene's germline CDR1 is ENHRY and CDR2 SYGVKD. CDR3 region: CAISESRPYEQYF. The DNA of the CDR3 is TGTGCCATCAGTGAGTCCAGGCCCTACGAGCAGTACTTC.

This clonotype has a single count. The rearrangement joins TRBV20-1 to TRBJ1-1; the D is unclear. Deletions cut 1 base from V and 1 base from J, with 10 bases between. Germline CDR1 is DFQATT and CDR2 is SNEGSKA (reference sequence). This CDR3 is built from 14 residues. Here the CDR3 DNA reads TGCAGTGCTAGAGTGGGCCCGAAGAACACTGAAGCTTTCTTT. Encoded protein: CSARVGPKNTEAFF.

This clonotype was seen a handful of times. The rearrangement links TRBV5-1 to TRBJ1-2; D remains ambiguous. Germline assignment: CDR1 SGHRS and CDR2 YFSETQ. CDR3 length: 14 residues. Trimming shortened V by 2 bases and J by 4 bases, and 12 bases separated the two germline ends. The CDR3 nucleotides read TGCGCCAGCAGCTTAAACGGACGGGCCTATGGCTACACCTTC. Translated: CASSLNGRAYGYTF.

This rearrangement joins TRBV29-1 to TRBJ2-3; D not certain. Germline CDR1 is SQVTM and CDR2 is ANQGSEA. The CDR3 has 12 amino acids. V lost 8 bases, J lost 0 bases, and 9 bases lay in between. The CDR3 is CSPKTSTDTQYF. CDR3 sequence (DNA): TGCAGCCCTAAGACCAGCACAGATACGCAGTATTTT.

V is TRBV9 and J is TRBJ1-1; TRBD1 agrees at 9 bases. CDR1 is SGDLS, CDR2 YYNGEE, per germline. Unmatched junction bases numbered 6, after V lost 3 bases and J lost 6 bases. The length of the CDR3 is 14 residues. DNA of the CDR3: TGTGCCAGCAGCGAGGGACAGGGTCACGCTGAAGCTTTCTTT. It encodes CASSEGQGHAEAFF.

With respect to this clonotype: Given a much more abundant clone one base away, this may be a read error. This chain links TRBV12-3 or TRBV12-4 with TRBJ1-4, with D maybe TRBD1 (6 bases). This CDR3 spans 15 amino acids. The CDR3 DNA is TGTGCCAGCAGTTTCTCCAGGGGATTGAATGAAAAACCGTTTTTT. It specifies CASSFSRGLNEKPFF.

This clonotype was picked up many times. CDR3 sequence: CASSFGRTLNTGELFF. The CDR3 DNA follows: TGCGCCAGCAGCTTTGGACGCACACTGAACACCGGGGAGCTGTTTTTT. V and J are TRBV5-1 and TRBJ2-2; D is unresolved. Per germline, CDR1 SGHRS and CDR2 YFSETQ. V dropped 2 bases and J dropped 1 base, with 12 bases sitting between them. This CDR3 has 16 residues.

The chain joins TRBV2 to TRBJ1-6; D call uncertain. CDR1 and CDR2 (germline): SNHLY, FYNNEI. Trimming took off 6 bases at V and 9 bases at J, with 12 bases between the two ends. The CDR3 runs 13 residues. The CDR3 nucleotides are TGTGCCAGCAGGCGGGCAGTGAGTTCACCCCTCCACTTT. It yields the protein CASRRAVSSPLHF.

This clonotype was observed at least ten times. This chain joins TRBV20-1 and TRBJ2-5; 8 positions match TRBD2. Germline CDR1 reads DFQATT; CDR2 reads SNEGSKA (reference sequence). This CDR3 spans 17 amino acids. Trimming cost V 7 bases and J 1 base; bases outside gene matches: 17. DNA of the CDR3: TGCAGTGTTACCCGCCCCATGGCGGGAGGCCCCCAAGAGACCCAGTACTTC. It is translated as CSVTRPMAGGPQETQYF.

With regard to this clonotype: The junction does not match germline at one end; this may be a read error. This chain uses TRBV10-3 with TRBJ2-7; D might be TRBD1 (6 bases). Germline V gene sequence: CDR1 ENHRY, CDR2 SYGVKD. The CDR3 length is 14 residues. The CDR3 DNA is TGTGCCATCAGTGAGTACTCCGGACAGTTTGATCAAGACTTC. This codes for CAISEYSGQFDQDF.

This clonotype was detected once. The CDR3 here is CASSLETGAGTEAFF. The CDR3 DNA is TGTGCCAGCAGCTTGGAGACAGGGGCGGGCACTGAAGCTTTCTTT. V and J are TRBV7-9 and TRBJ1-1; 8 bases line up with TRBD1. The CDR3 is made up of 15 amino acids. Germline values: CDR1 SEHNR, CDR2 FQNEAQ (reference sequence). V was clipped by 3 bases and J by 4 bases; unmatched bases: 7. The full variable domain, its missing parts supplied by reference TRBV7-9 and TRBJ1-1, is DTGVSQNPRHKITKRGQNVTFRCDPISEHNRLYWYRQTLGQGPEFLTYFQNEAQLEKSRLLSDRFSAERPKGSFSTLEIQRTEQGDSAMYLCASSLETGAGTEAFFGQGTRLTVV.

This chain joins TRBV25-1 and TRBJ2-5; 10 bases match TRBD1. Germline V lookup: CDR1 MGHDK, CDR2 SYGVNS. The CDR3 runs to 15 residues. Germline trimming cut 9 bases from V and 4 bases from J; bases unmatched to any gene: 11. CDR3 loop: CASRPFGQGGETQYF. The CDR3 DNA follows: TGTGCCAGTAGGCCCTTTGGACAGGGGGGAGAGACCCAGTACTTC.